These 30 T cell receptor beta chains were all obtained from the same sample, sequenced in a study of T cells and Merkel cell carcinoma outcomes. TCRdb's copy holds only in-frame clones and misses some; the assay was immunoSEQ multiplex PCR. The table shows around 2,300 clones, with 88% occurring only once. Sequencing was performed on tumor tissue from Merkel cell carcinoma. These receptors were obtained from a human donor with Merkel cell carcinoma.

The chain combines TRBV12-5 with TRBJ2-2; no reliable D call. Looked up from germline, CDR1 is LGHNT and CDR2 is FRNRAP. The germline V and J ends were trimmed by 8 bases and 6 bases, with 4 bases remaining between them. The CDR3 runs 10 residues. The CDR3 spells CASWAGELFF. CDR3 bases: TGTGCTAGTTGGGCCGGGGAGCTGTTTTTT.

The chain uses TRBV14 and TRBJ1-1; the D gene is possibly TRBD1 (6 bases). The CDR3 runs to 17 residues. Germline V gives CDR1 SGHDN, CDR2 FVKESK. Trimming stripped 0 bases from V and 0 bases from J, with 14 bases between. DNA for the CDR3: TGTGCCAGCAGCCAAGAGGGCTGGGCAGGGGTGAACACTGAAGCTTTCTTT. Protein sequence: CASSQEGWAGVNTEAFF.

This clone occurred once. The chain employs TRBV18 and TRBJ2-3; D may match TRBD1 or TRBD2 (5 bases each). Germline values: CDR1 KGHSH, CDR2 LQKENI. V was clipped by 6 bases and J by 6 bases, with 13 bases between them. The CDR3 sequence is 13 residues long. The CDR3 DNA is TGTGCCAGCTCTCGGGACCCCGTGGATACGCAGTATTTT. This translates into CASSRDPVDTQYF.

The chain has TRBV11-2 and TRBJ2-7; 13 nucleotides match TRBD2. Germline CDR1 SGHAT, CDR2 FQNNGV. This CDR3 spans 19 amino acids. V lost 1 base and J lost 0; bases outside the gene matches: 9. CDR3 bases: TGTGCCAGCAGCTTAGTCTCCGGGACTAGCGGGGCTTACTCCTACGAGCAGTACTTC. Translated: CASSLVSGTSGAYSYEQYF.

Only a few counts were recorded for this clone. This chain links TRBV30 with TRBJ2-7; TRBD2 agrees at 7 bases. CDR1 is GTSNPN, CDR2 SVGIG, per germline (reference sequence). The CDR3 runs 13 residues. V lost 2 bases to trimming and J lost 3 bases; unmatched junction nucleotides: 4. CDR3 sequence (DNA): TGTGCCTGGAGTCGGGACTATAACTACGAGCAGTACTTC. Amino acids: CAWSRDYNYEQYF.

The chain combines TRBV27 with TRBJ2-7; 12 bases line up with TRBD1. CDR3 size: 15 residues. Germline values: CDR1 MNHEY, CDR2 SMNVEV (reference sequence). The trim removed 6 bases at V and 2 bases at J, leaving 5 bases unmatched. The DNA of the CDR3 is TGTGCCAGCAGAGACCGGGACAGGGGGCCCTACGAGCAGTACTTC. Protein sequence: CASRDRDRGPYEQYF.

The V gene is TRBV30, the J gene TRBJ2-2; D is tentatively TRBD1 or TRBD2 (6 bases each). V gave up 8 bases and J gave up 4 bases, with 23 bases separating them. CDR1 GTSNPN and CDR2 SVGIG come from the germline V gene (reference sequence). The CDR3 loop spans 16 amino acids. The CDR3 DNA follows: TGTGCCCACACGGATTCGGGGGCCAAAGTCACCGGGGAGCTGTTTTTT. The encoded protein is CAHTDSGAKVTGELFF.

The chain joins TRBV7-8 to TRBJ1-5; D ambiguous. Germline lookup yields CDR1 SGHVS and CDR2 FQNEAQ. The CDR3 extends over 16 amino acids. The ends were cut back, 5 bases at V and 1 base at J, with 15 bases in the middle. CDR3 nucleotide sequence: TGTGCCAGCAGCCTCGAGGGCTCCCTGAGCAATCAGCCCCAGCATTTT. This sequence encodes CASSLEGSLSNQPQHF.

This clone was seen once. The CDR3 bases are TGTGCCACCTCACAGGGGGCATACAATGAGCAGTTCTTC. Encoded protein: CATSQGAYNEQFF. The gene calls are TRBV11-2 and TRBJ2-1; TRBD1 matches 9 bases. J gave up 4 bases and V 10 bases, and 5 bases lay outside the gene matches. This CDR3 has 13 residues. The germline V gene has CDR1 SGHAT and CDR2 FQNNGV.

The rearrangement joins TRBV10-3 to TRBJ1-2, with D perhaps matching TRBD1 (5 bases). CDR3 size: 13 residues. From germline, CDR1 is ENHRY and CDR2 SYGVKD. Trimming removed 2 bases at V and 2 bases at J, with 6 bases between. The CDR3 coding sequence is TGTGCCATCAGTGAGGGACACAACTATGGCTACACCTTC. Translation gives CAISEGHNYGYTF.

The chain uses TRBV11-2 and TRBJ2-1; D might be TRBD2 (5 bases). CDR3 length: 14 residues. Trimming cost V 2 bases and J 7 bases, with 12 bases left between them. Germline V gives CDR1 SGHAT, CDR2 FQNNGV. The CDR3 nucleotides are TGTGCCAGCAGCTTATCCGGGATCCTTAATGAGCAGTTCTTC. This sequence encodes CASSLSGILNEQFF.

This clone was found once. The V call is TRBV28, the J call TRBJ2-3; D may be TRBD2 (5 bases). The CDR3 consists of 13 residues. Trimming stripped 8 bases from V and 1 base from J, with 10 bases between. Germline V lookup: CDR1 MDHEN, CDR2 SYDVKM. CDR3 nucleotides: TGTGCCAGCGAGCGGACGCGCACAGATACGCAGTATTTT. Its translation is CASERTRTDTQYF.

This clone was seen only a few times. The rearrangement joins TRBV25-1 to TRBJ1-1; the match to TRBD1 covers 7 bases. There are 16 residues in the CDR3. Looked up from germline, CDR1 is MGHDK and CDR2 is SYGVNS. V lost 6 bases to trimming and J lost 4 bases; unmatched junction nucleotides: 14. CDR3 nucleotides: TGTGCCAGCAGGGACCAGAAGACAGGGTTTGCCACTGAAGCTTTCTTT. Its translation is CASRDQKTGFATEAFF. Full variable domain (rest looked up from reference TRBV25-1 and TRBJ1-1): EADIYQTPRYLVIGTGKKITLECSQTMGHDKMYWYQQDPGMELHLIHYSYGVNSTEKGDLSSESTVSRIRTEHFPLTLESARPSHTSQYLCASRDQKTGFATEAFFGQGTRLTVV.

For this clone: Germline and junction disagree at one end, which may indicate a read error. The chain carries TRBV27 and TRBJ2-3; either TRBD1 or TRBD2 may fit D (5 bases each). Germline CDR1 and CDR2: MNHEY and SMNVEV (reference sequence). The CDR3 has 13 amino acids. The CDR3 coding sequence is TGTGTCAGCAGTTTAACGGGACCAGATACGCAGTATTTT. It encodes CVSSLTGPDTQYF.

The genes are TRBV9 and TRBJ2-3, with D tentatively TRBD1 (6 bases). V dropped 6 bases and J dropped 3 bases, with 17 bases sitting between them. Germline V gives CDR1 SGDLS, CDR2 YYNGEE. The CDR3 contains 15 residues. The CDR3 loop reads CASTPTGYKTDTQYF. The CDR3 DNA follows: TGTGCCAGCACCCCAACAGGGTATAAGACAGATACGCAGTATTTT. Based on the CDR3 plus reference TRBV9 and TRBJ2-3, the full variable domain is DSGVTQTPKHLITATGQRVTLRCSPRSGDLSVYWYQQSLDQGLQFLIQYYNGEERAKGNILERFSAQQFPDLHSELNLSSLELGDSALYFCASTPTGYKTDTQYFGPGTRLTVL.

This sequence joins TRBV7-9 and TRBJ1-1; D might be TRBD1 (5 bases). Trimming took 4 bases from V and 5 from J, leaving 11 bases between them. This CDR3 contains 13 residues. CDR1 is SEHNR and CDR2 is FQNEAQ in the germline V gene (reference sequence). The CDR3 protein is CASSYGGSTEAFF. CDR3 nucleotides: TGTGCCAGCAGCTACGGGGGTAGTACTGAAGCTTTCTTT.

This chain connects TRBV10-3 to TRBJ1-5, with unresolved D. The CDR3 runs 13 residues. The germline gives CDR1 ENHRY, CDR2 SYGVKD. The V gene lost 3 bases and the J gene lost 0 bases, with 3 bases spanning the gap. In nucleotides, the CDR3 is TGTGCCATCAGTGAAAATAGCAATCAGCCCCAGCATTTT. Translation: CAISENSNQPQHF.

V usage is TRBV5-6 and J usage is TRBJ2-7; 8 nucleotides match TRBD1. There are 14 residues in the CDR3. Germline loops: CDR1 SGHDT, CDR2 YYEEEE. J gave up 6 bases and V 4 bases, and 9 bases lay outside the gene matches. The CDR3 here is CASSVGTGRGEQYF. The CDR3 coding sequence is TGTGCCAGCAGCGTCGGGACAGGAAGGGGCGAGCAGTACTTC.

V and J are TRBV19 and TRBJ2-3; the D is unclear. Trimming took off 3 bases at V and 3 bases at J, with 1 base between the two ends. The length of the CDR3 is 11 residues. CDR1 and CDR2 (germline): LNHDA, SQIVND (reference sequence). Here the CDR3 reads CASSMTDTQYF. DNA for the CDR3: TGTGCCAGTAGTATGACAGATACGCAGTATTTT.

The V gene is TRBV9, the J gene TRBJ2-5; 9 nucleotides agree with TRBD2. CDR1 and CDR2 (germline): SGDLS, YYNGEE. CDR3 size: 14 residues. With V trimmed by 4 bases and J by 2 bases, 3 bases remained unmatched. The CDR3 nucleotides are TGTGCCAGCAGCCTACTAGCGGGTCAAGAGACCCAGTACTTC. Its protein product is CASSLLAGQETQYF. The variable domain in full, completed from reference TRBV9 and TRBJ2-5, reads DSGVTQTPKHLITATGQRVTLRCSPRSGDLSVYWYQQSLDQGLQFLIQYYNGEERAKGNILERFSAQQFPDLHSELNLSSLELGDSALYFCASSLLAGQETQYFGPGTRLLVL.

The chain joins TRBV19 to TRBJ2-2; 8 positions agree with TRBD1. Germline V gene lookup returns CDR1 LNHDA and CDR2 SQIVND (reference sequence). V lost 7 bases to trimming and J lost 5 bases; unmatched junction nucleotides: 12. CDR3 length: 16 residues. The CDR3 region has the DNA TGTGCCAGTACCTCCCGGAACAGGGGGGTAACCGGGGAGCTGTTTTTT. Amino acid sequence: CASTSRNRGVTGELFF.

The rearrangement uses TRBV13 and TRBJ2-1, with no clear D. The germline V and J ends were trimmed by 2 bases and 9 bases, with 8 bases remaining between them. The germline gives CDR1 PRHDT, CDR2 FYEKMQ (reference sequence). This CDR3 spans 12 amino acids. The CDR3 sequence: CASSLTRTEQFF. The CDR3 bases are TGTGCCAGCAGCTTAACGAGAACTGAGCAGTTCTTC.

The chain uses TRBV19 and TRBJ1-1, with D uncertain. Germline V gives CDR1 LNHDA, CDR2 SQIVND (reference sequence). V shed 5 bases and J shed 2 bases, with 6 bases lying between them. The CDR3 runs 12 residues. The chain's CDR3 is CASSDPNTEAFF. CDR3 DNA: TGTGCCAGTAGTGACCCTAACACTGAAGCTTTCTTT.

The rearrangement links TRBV12-1 to TRBJ1-2. TRBV12-1 is designated a pseudogene. The CDR3 length is 16 residues. The CDR3 sequence is CASSFLPRLNIYGYTF. The DNA for the CDR3 is TGTGCCAGCAGCTTTCTCCCGCGGCTGAATATCTATGGCTACACCTTC.

The chain combines TRBV28 with TRBJ2-5; 8 positions match TRBD2. The CDR3 loop spans 15 amino acids. Germline lookup yields CDR1 MDHEN and CDR2 SYDVKM. V shed 2 bases and J 5 bases; nucleotides not matched to a gene: 7. In DNA form, the CDR3 reads TGTGCCAGCAGTTTACCGGGACTAGATCTGGAGACCCAGTACTTC. Protein sequence: CASSLPGLDLETQYF.

This chain uses TRBV11-2 with TRBJ2-5; perhaps D is TRBD1 or TRBD2 (5 bases each). The V gene lost 2 bases and the J gene lost 5 bases, with 21 bases spanning the gap. The CDR3 runs to 17 residues. Per germline, CDR1 SGHAT and CDR2 FQNNGV. CDR3 sequence reads: CASSLIGARRGGETQYF. The DNA for the CDR3 is TGTGCCAGCAGCTTAATCGGGGCTCGTCGAGGCGGGGAGACCCAGTACTTC.

The genes are TRBV19 and TRBJ1-4, with D unresolved. V was pared by 3 bases and J by 8 bases, with 19 bases between. The germline CDR1 and CDR2 sequences are LNHDA and SQIVND (reference sequence). CDR3 length: 16 amino acids. The CDR3 sequence: CASSIPPAPGGEKLFF. DNA of the CDR3: TGTGCCAGTAGTATCCCTCCGGCCCCGGGAGGGGAAAAACTGTTTTTT.

This chain uses TRBV28 with TRBJ2-3; maybe TRBD2 (5 bases). The germline CDR1 and CDR2 sequences are MDHEN and SYDVKM. This CDR3 is built from 12 residues. The ends were cut back, 8 bases at V and 4 bases at J, with 10 bases in the middle. CDR3 in amino acids: CASGSGADTQYF. DNA of the CDR3: TGTGCCAGCGGGAGTGGCGCAGATACGCAGTATTTT. The full variable domain, with the rest looked up from reference TRBV28 and TRBJ2-3, is DVKVTQSSRYLVKRTGEKVFLECVQDMDHENMFWYRQDPGLGLRLIYFSYDVKMKEKGDIPEGYSVSREKKERFSLILESASTNQTSMYLCASGSGADTQYFGPGTRLTVL.

This chain uses TRBV2 with TRBJ1-2; no firm D call. Looked up from germline, CDR1 is SNHLY and CDR2 is FYNNEI. The ends were cut back, 7 bases at V and 0 bases at J, with 9 bases in the middle. This CDR3 is 13 amino acids long. This CDR3 reads CASTRGANYGYTF. DNA for the CDR3: TGTGCCAGCACCCGGGGAGCTAACTATGGCTACACCTTC.

The DNA of the CDR3 is TGTGCCAGCAGCGGGACAGGGGGCGGCTCCTACAATGAGCAGTTCTTC. It encodes CASSGTGGGSYNEQFF. This rearrangement joins TRBV9 to TRBJ2-1; TRBD1 matches 11 bases. The CDR3 runs to 16 residues. Germline-derived CDR1 and CDR2 are SGDLS and YYNGEE. V lost 3 bases, J lost 0 bases, and 2 bases stayed unmatched.